This entry lists 5 T cell receptor beta chains sequenced from one sample in a study of shared clonotypes between healthy human individuals (TCRdb year 2020). Library method: the immunoSEQ multiplex PCR assay. TCRdb carries this immuneACCESS record with in-frame sequences only. Its versions omit some clonotypes, under half of them owing to an unresolved V gene in the studies checked, with the rest unexplained. The sample includes some 2 million clones, with less than 95% observed a single time. Of the sample, more than 0.95% falls within the top ten clones. CD8 naive samples were obtained by positive selection for CCR7 among CD45RO-negative cells, yielding a CD45RA+CCR7+ population from which TemRA cells were excluded. Sequences were obtained from naive CD8+ T cells sorted from blood. The cell subset or site label for this specimen denotes: CD45RA+CCR7+. The receptors derive from a man younger than 35 in good health.

The genes are TRBV7-9 and TRBJ2-1, with TRBD1 matching 8 bases. The CDR3 runs 14 residues. Germline-derived CDR1 and CDR2 are SEHNR and FQNEAQ (reference sequence). V trimming: 6 bases; J trimming: 7 bases; junction bases outside the gene matches: 8. The CDR3 spells CASSPGGMWNEQFF. The CDR3 DNA reads TGTGCCAGCAGTCCAGGGGGCATGTGGAATGAGCAGTTCTTC.

The rearrangement links TRBV5-4 to TRBJ2-1; 7 nucleotides agree with TRBD1. The length of the CDR3 is 14 residues. With 4 bases clipped from V and 7 bases from J, the junction kept 8 bases outside the gene matches. Germline V gene data show CDR1 as SGHNT and CDR2 as YYREEE (reference sequence). As DNA, the CDR3 is TGTGCCAGCAGCCCCAGGGGGTTAATGAATGAGCAGTTCTTC. Its protein product is CASSPRGLMNEQFF.

The gene calls are TRBV4-1 and TRBJ2-7; a weak D match, TRBD1 (6 bases). Germline CDR1 is MGHRA and CDR2 is YSYEKL. The CDR3 is 14 amino acids. V was clipped by 2 bases and J by 6 bases, with 14 bases between them. The CDR3 DNA reads as TGCGCCAGCAGCCAACGCCAACAGGGTAGCGAGCAGTACTTC. Translated, it gives CASSQRQQGSEQYF.

V usage is TRBV27 and J usage is TRBJ1-1; 9 nucleotides line up with TRBD1. Germline assignment: CDR1 MNHEY and CDR2 SMNVEV (reference sequence). V gave up 5 bases and J gave up 11 bases; unmatched junction bases: 18. The CDR3 covers 16 residues. CDR3 sequence: CASSDLPGQGPLRAFF. DNA for the CDR3: TGTGCCAGCAGTGACTTGCCGGGACAGGGTCCCCTTAGGGCTTTCTTT.

The V gene is TRBV6-8, the J gene TRBJ1-2; 7 bases fit TRBD1. Unmatched junction bases numbered 5, after V lost 2 bases and J lost 8 bases. The CDR3 contains 13 residues. Germline-derived CDR1 and CDR2 are MNHGY and SAAAGT. The CDR3 sequence is CASSYTTGDGYTF. DNA for the CDR3: TGTGCCAGCAGTTACACCACAGGGGACGGCTACACCTTC.